The TCR beta chain under discussion was sequenced for a study of control samples from healthy donors and cancer patients. Measured with immunoSEQ multiplex PCR; TCRdb has only the in-frame clones, and not every one. The repertoire holds around 130,000 clones, with 85% to 90% as singletons. There are 13 residues in the CDR3. Germline CDR1 SEHNR, CDR2 FQNEAQ (reference sequence). J gave up 7 bases and V 5 bases, and 2 bases lay outside the gene matches. The receptor was isolated from a man between 25 and 39 years old in good health. Source material: blood. The rearrangement joins TRBV7-9 to TRBJ2-5; TRBD2 matches 12 bases. The CDR3 sequence is CASSQTSGGTQYF. CDR3 nucleotides: TGTGCCAGCAGCCAGACTAGCGGGGGGACCCAGTACTTC.